These 10 T cell receptor beta chains were all obtained from the same sample, sequenced in a study of identical twins. TCRdb re-called the 5' RACE reads through MiXCR, storing one row per CDR3 protein. The sample includes 1.5 million or so distinct CDR3 sequences, around 29% of them seen just once. Sequencing was carried out using cord blood. These receptor sequences come from a newborn girl in good health.

In its sample, this clonotype was seen a few times. As DNA, the CDR3 is TGTGCCAGCAGCCGACAGGGCGGGAGGACTGAAGCTTTCTTT. Translation: CASSRQGGRTEAFF. J is TRBJ1-1 and V is TRBV3-1, with 7 bases that match TRBD1. J was trimmed by 5 bases and V by 4 bases; bases with no gene match: 7. Germline loops: CDR1 LGHDT, CDR2 YNNKEL (reference sequence). The CDR3 has 14 residues. Complete variable domain (other parts from reference TRBV3-1 and TRBJ1-1): DTAVSQTPKYLVTQMGNDKSIKCEQNLGHDTMYWYKQDSKKFLKIMFSYNNKELIINETVPNRFSPKSPDKAHLNLHINSLELGDSAVYFCASSRQGGRTEAFFGQGTRLTVV.

This clonotype was detected only a few times. The chain couples TRBV2 to TRBJ2-3, with D perhaps TRBD1 (6 bases). The CDR3 has 16 residues. V was pared by 2 bases and J by 0 bases, with 12 bases between. Germline lookup yields CDR1 SNHLY and CDR2 FYNNEI. The CDR3: CASSELGRGSTDTQYF. The CDR3 region has the DNA TGTGCCAGCAGTGAATTGGGCAGGGGAAGCACAGATACGCAGTATTTT.

The chain employs TRBV6-5 and TRBJ2-4, with D possibly TRBD2 on 6 matching bases. CDR3 length: 14 residues. Germline CDR1 reads MNHEY; CDR2 reads SVGAGI. V was pared by 6 bases and J by 3 bases, with 12 bases between. The CDR3 DNA reads as TGTGCCAGCAGGGGACTCCGTAGCAAAAACATTCAGTACTTC. Its protein is CASRGLRSKNIQYF.

This clonotype was detected ten times or more. The chain has TRBV29-1 and TRBJ2-7; D is uncertain. V lost 5 bases and J 1 base, leaving 12 bases between the germline ends. CDR1 and CDR2 from the germline V gene are SQVTM and ANQGSEA. The CDR3 runs to 13 residues. CDR3 sequence reads: CSVHLVGSYEQYF. The DNA for the CDR3 is TGCAGCGTTCACTTAGTGGGTTCCTACGAGCAGTACTTC.

The chain carries TRBV6-1 and TRBJ1-6; tentatively, D is TRBD1 (5 bases). Germline V lookup: CDR1 MNHNS, CDR2 SASEGT. This CDR3 region has 13 residues. Trimming pared 8 bases from V and 5 bases from J, leaving 10 bases between. The CDR3 DNA is TGTGCCAGCCGGGGGACCAATAATTCACCCCTCCACTTT. Encoded protein: CASRGTNNSPLHF.

The chain has TRBV12-3 or TRBV12-4 and TRBJ1-2; D uncertain. Deletions cut 2 bases from V and 3 bases from J, with 10 bases between. The CDR3 runs to 14 residues. CDR3 residues: CASSLRQEDYGYTF. CDR3 DNA sequence: TGTGCCAGCAGTTTAAGGCAGGAGGACTATGGCTACACCTTC.

The chain is built from TRBV10-3 and TRBJ1-6; D is possibly TRBD1 (6 bases). The V gene's germline CDR1 is ENHRY and CDR2 SYGVKD. The V end lost 3 bases, the J end lost 9 bases, and 18 bases lay between the germline ends. The CDR3 is 16 residues long. CDR3 in amino acids: CAISDHYRESGSPLHF. CDR3 DNA: TGTGCCATCAGTGACCATTACAGGGAATCTGGTTCACCCCTCCACTTT.

This chain joins TRBV6-5 and TRBJ2-7; 12 bases align to TRBD2. J gave up 4 bases and V 5 bases, and 6 bases lay outside the gene matches. From germline, CDR1 is MNHEY and CDR2 SVGAGI. This CDR3 is built from 15 residues. CDR3 region: CASSRLAGERYEQYF. CDR3 nucleotide sequence: TGTGCCAGCAGTAGACTAGCGGGAGAGAGGTACGAGCAGTACTTC.

The gene calls are TRBV3-1 and TRBJ2-2, with 8 positions matching TRBD2. This CDR3 comprises 16 residues. After removal of 2 bases from V and 4 bases from J, the junction contained 6 bases not matched to a gene. The germline V gene encodes CDR1 LGHDT and CDR2 YNNKEL (reference sequence). CDR3 coding DNA: TGTGCCAGCAGCCAACCCCGACTAGCGTCCACCGGGGAGCTGTTTTTT. This translates into CASSQPRLASTGELFF.

This clonotype showed up just a few times. The rearrangement uses TRBV19 and TRBJ2-7, with D possibly TRBD1 on 7 matching bases. V was clipped by 11 bases and J by 1 base, with 18 bases between them. The CDR3 totals 14 residues. Looked up from germline, CDR1 is LNHDA and CDR2 is SQIVND (reference sequence). The CDR3 reads CAHRGTVNSYEQYF. The CDR3 DNA reads as TGTGCCCATCGCGGGACAGTAAATTCCTACGAGCAGTACTTC.